This T cell receptor beta chain is drawn from a study of cytomegalovirus exposure and HLA in healthy donors. Amplification used 60 Vbeta primers and 13 Jbeta primers. The authors' processing: In a later analysis, the count reached 80 million or so unique TCR beta chains, with around 11 million shared. Some clones are missing from TCRdb's copy, which holds only in-frame ones; the method was immunoSEQ multiplex PCR. That table is the source of V, J and clone size, and D and trimming were worked out from the DNA. The sample has about 120,000 clones; 74% are singletons. Trimming pared 5 bases from V and 6 bases from J, leaving 7 bases between. Germline V gene sequence: CDR1 MGHRA, CDR2 YSYEKL. This CDR3 spans 12 amino acids. Though nominally healthy at sampling, donors likely had unrecorded immune exposures. A remark on this clone: Its specificity is not known.

Study-wide findings and caveats: Previously analyzed data showed that most TCR beta V segments were productive at a frequency of about 87% or about 30%. As a later analysis showed, a missense DCLRE1C variant was linked to trimming of TCR beta V- and J-genes.

This sequence was found in a human donor in good health. Sequencing input: PBMCs. The V gene is TRBV4-1, the J gene TRBJ2-2; D uncertain. The CDR3 nucleotides are TGCGCCAGCAGCGGGCAGTCCGGGGAGCTGTTTTTT. Translated: CASSGQSGELFF.